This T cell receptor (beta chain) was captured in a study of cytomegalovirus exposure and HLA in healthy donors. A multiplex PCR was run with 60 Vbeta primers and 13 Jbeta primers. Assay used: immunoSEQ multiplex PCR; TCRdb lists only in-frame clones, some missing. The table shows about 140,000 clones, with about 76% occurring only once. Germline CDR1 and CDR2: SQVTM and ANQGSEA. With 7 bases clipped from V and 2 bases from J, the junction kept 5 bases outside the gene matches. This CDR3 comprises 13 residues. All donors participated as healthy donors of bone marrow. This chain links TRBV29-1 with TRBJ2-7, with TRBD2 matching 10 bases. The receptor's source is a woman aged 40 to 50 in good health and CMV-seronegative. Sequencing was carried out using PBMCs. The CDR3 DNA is TGCAGCGCCCTTAGCGGGGGGACCTACGAGCAGTACTTC. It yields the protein CSALSGGTYEQYF.